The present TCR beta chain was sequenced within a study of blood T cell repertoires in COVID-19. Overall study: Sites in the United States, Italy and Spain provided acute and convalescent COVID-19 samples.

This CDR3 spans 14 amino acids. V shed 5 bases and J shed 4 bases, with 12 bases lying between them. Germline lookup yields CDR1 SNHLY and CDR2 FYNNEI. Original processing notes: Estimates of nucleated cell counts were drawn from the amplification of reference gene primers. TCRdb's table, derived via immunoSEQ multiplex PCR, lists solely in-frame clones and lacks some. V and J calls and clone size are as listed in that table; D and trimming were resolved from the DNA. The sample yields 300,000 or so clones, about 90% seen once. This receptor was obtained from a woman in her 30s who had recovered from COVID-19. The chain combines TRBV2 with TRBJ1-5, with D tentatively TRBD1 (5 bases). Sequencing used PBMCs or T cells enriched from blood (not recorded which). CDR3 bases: TGTGCCAGCAGTTGGGCCAGGGCGAATCAGCCCCAGCATTTT. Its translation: CASSWARANQPQHF.